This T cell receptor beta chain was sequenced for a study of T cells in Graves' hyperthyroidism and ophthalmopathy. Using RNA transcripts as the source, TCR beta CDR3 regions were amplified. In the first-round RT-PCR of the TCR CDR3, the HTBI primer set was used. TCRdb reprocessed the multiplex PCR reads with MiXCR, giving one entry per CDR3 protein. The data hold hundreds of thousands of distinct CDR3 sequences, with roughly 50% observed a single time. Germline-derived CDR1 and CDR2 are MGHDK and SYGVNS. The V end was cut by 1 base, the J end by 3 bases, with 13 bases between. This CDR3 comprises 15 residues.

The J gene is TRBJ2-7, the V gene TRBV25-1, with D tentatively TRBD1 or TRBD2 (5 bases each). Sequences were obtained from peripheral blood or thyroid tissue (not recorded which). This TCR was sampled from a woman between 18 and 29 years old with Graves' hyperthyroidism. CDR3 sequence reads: CASSEFGAGYYEQYF. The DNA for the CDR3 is TGTGCCAGCAGTGAATTCGGGGCGGGCTACTACGAGCAGTACTTC.